Shown below are 20 T cell receptor beta chains from a single sample sequenced in a study of control samples from healthy donors and cancer patients. Clones were read by immunoSEQ multiplex PCR, and TCRdb kept only the in-frame ones, dropping some. The sample lists 350,000 to 450,000 clones; 80% to 95% were seen once. Material: PBMCs. The receptors stem from a man in his forties with head and neck cancer.

The chain recombines TRBV7-9 with TRBJ1-2; TRBD1 matches 10 bases. Trimming cost V 5 bases and J 8 bases; bases outside gene matches: 8. Per germline, CDR1 SEHNR and CDR2 FQNEAQ (reference sequence). CDR3 length equals 14 residues. Here the CDR3 DNA reads TGTGCCAGCAGCCGTGGGACAGGGGCGTTCGGCTACACCTTC. This sequence encodes CASSRGTGAFGYTF.

Comments on this clone: Other DNA sequences from this sample encode an identical CDR3 as well. The V call is TRBV25-1, the J call TRBJ1-4; TRBD1 agrees at 7 bases. The CDR3 is made up of 14 amino acids. V was pared by 3 bases and J by 4 bases, with 2 bases of the junction left unmatched. CDR1 is MGHDK and CDR2 is SYGVNS in the germline V gene. The DNA of the CDR3 is TGTGCCAGCAGTGATCACAGGGGTAATGAAAAACTGTTTTTT. The encoded protein is CASSDHRGNEKLFF.

This sequence joins TRBV5-1 and TRBJ2-3; a possible D gene is TRBD2 (6 bases). This CDR3 is 15 amino acids long. Trimming left V 4 bases short and J 1 base short, with 13 bases between. Germline V gene sequence: CDR1 SGHRS, CDR2 YFSETQ. The CDR3 nucleotides read TGCGCCAGCAGCAAGGAGGGCCCTGGCACAGATACGCAGTATTTT. This encodes CASSKEGPGTDTQYF.

The V and J genes are TRBV27 and TRBJ2-6, with a possible D match to TRBD2 (7 bases). The CDR3 consists of 16 residues. Trimming pared 5 bases from V and 4 bases from J, leaving 15 bases between. Looked up from germline, CDR1 is MNHEY and CDR2 is SMNVEV (reference sequence). This CDR3 reads CASSIQRGAGANVLTF. The CDR3, as DNA: TGTGCCAGCAGTATCCAACGGGGGGCGGGGGCCAACGTCCTGACTTTC.

The genes are TRBV11-3 and TRBJ2-5; the D gene is possibly TRBD2 (5 bases). The V gene's germline CDR1 is SGHNT and CDR2 YENEEA. Trimming removed 0 bases from V and 5 bases from J, with 13 bases in between. There are 15 residues in the CDR3. The CDR3, as DNA: TGTGCCAGCAGCTTAGATGGAGGTGCAGCGGAGACCCAGTACTTC. Residues: CASSLDGGAAETQYF.

CDR3 coding DNA: TGCGCCAGCAGCCAAGCCAGCGGGGGTACAGATACGCAGTATTTT. Translating gives CASSQASGGTDTQYF. This chain links TRBV4-3 with TRBJ2-3; 8 bases align to TRBD2. The CDR3 is made up of 15 amino acids. Germline assignment: CDR1 LGHNA and CDR2 YSLEER. V dropped 1 base and J dropped 3; count of bases not matched to a gene: 3.

The CDR3 is CASSSPTGTEQYF. DNA of the CDR3: TGTGCCAGCAGCTCCCCGACAGGGACCGAGCAGTACTTC. This chain joins TRBV11-2 and TRBJ2-7; 7 bases agree with TRBD1. The CDR3 spans 13 residues. CDR1 and CDR2 from the germline V gene are SGHAT and FQNNGV. The V and J ends lost 4 bases and 6 bases, in that order; junction bases with no gene match: 6.

The V gene is TRBV29-1, the J gene TRBJ1-2; perhaps TRBD1 as D (5 bases). The CDR3 sequence is 15 residues long. Trimming took 6 bases from V and 8 from J, leaving 25 bases between them. Germline CDR1 reads SQVTM; CDR2 reads ANQGSEA. The CDR3 loop is CSVRGTGQSTGGYTF. CDR3 in DNA: TGCAGCGTCCGGGGGACCGGACAAAGTACCGGAGGCTACACCTTC.

The V call is TRBV7-9, the J call TRBJ2-5; D is unresolved. Trimming took off 5 bases at V and 2 bases at J, with 9 bases between the two ends. From germline, CDR1 is SEHNR and CDR2 FQNEAQ (reference sequence). This CDR3 comprises 13 residues. CDR3 bases: TGTGCCAGCAGCCCGCTCGGGCAAGAGACCCAGTACTTC. It translates to CASSPLGQETQYF.

The genes are TRBV19 and TRBJ1-6; TRBD1 aligns across 9 bases. The CDR3 has 16 amino acids. V lost 3 bases, J lost 9 bases, and 9 bases stayed unmatched. In germline, CDR1 is LNHDA, CDR2 SQIVND (reference sequence). The CDR3 protein is CASSIMMGQGGSPLHF. Written as DNA, the CDR3 is TGTGCCAGTAGTATCATGATGGGACAGGGTGGTTCACCCCTCCACTTT.

The chain employs TRBV10-1 and TRBJ2-1; D remains ambiguous. The CDR3 contains 13 residues. Trimming removed 5 bases at V and 2 bases at J, with 7 bases between. Germline V gene data show CDR1 as WNHNN and CDR2 as SYGVQD (reference sequence). This chain's CDR3 is CASSTETYNEQFF. The CDR3, as DNA: TGCGCCAGCAGTACGGAGACCTACAATGAGCAGTTCTTC.

The chain is built from TRBV27 and TRBJ1-1; a possible D gene is TRBD1 (6 bases). Trimming removed 4 bases from V and 4 bases from J, with 13 bases in between. The CDR3 is 14 amino acids. Germline loops: CDR1 MNHEY, CDR2 SMNVEV (reference sequence). The CDR3 spells CASSYTGLGTEAFF. DNA of the CDR3: TGTGCCAGCAGTTATACAGGGTTGGGCACTGAAGCTTTCTTT.

The chain uses TRBV10-2 and TRBJ2-5, with 8 bases lining up with TRBD1. V lost 8 bases and J lost 3; bases outside the gene matches: 11. The CDR3 loop spans 15 amino acids. CDR1 and CDR2 (germline): WSHSY, SAAADI. This chain's CDR3 is CASCPQGAFEETQYF. The CDR3 DNA follows: TGCGCCAGCTGCCCCCAGGGGGCATTTGAAGAGACCCAGTACTTC.

The chain has TRBV6-5 and TRBJ2-2, with D perhaps being TRBD1 or TRBD2 (7 bases each). The CDR3 has 13 residues. CDR1 and CDR2 (germline): MNHEY, SVGAGI. Trimming took off 6 bases at V and 5 bases at J, with 10 bases between the two ends. In DNA form, the CDR3 reads TGTGCCAGCAGCAGGGGGGGGACCGGGGAGCTGTTTTTT. Protein sequence: CASSRGGTGELFF.

This chain joins TRBV24-1 and TRBJ2-1; no clear D. Germline lookup yields CDR1 KGHDR and CDR2 SFDVKD. The CDR3 has 13 residues. Trimming stripped 10 bases from V and 8 bases from J, with 17 bases between. Here the CDR3 reads CATLNPEAHEQFF. CDR3 nucleotides: TGTGCCACTCTTAACCCGGAAGCGCATGAGCAGTTCTTC.

On this clone: The same CDR3 can be traced to other DNA sequences in this sample. The chain combines TRBV20-1 with TRBJ2-1; D is unresolved. The V end lost 3 bases, the J end lost 8 bases, and 8 bases lay between the germline ends. The CDR3 is made up of 11 amino acids. The germline V gene has CDR1 DFQATT and CDR2 SNEGSKA (reference sequence). The CDR3 DNA follows: TGCAGTGCTAGCTTAGCTGATGAGCAGTTCTTC. Its translation: CSASLADEQFF.

The chain has TRBV30 and TRBJ1-1; D gene uncertain. The CDR3 contains 13 residues. Germline-derived CDR1 and CDR2 are GTSNPN and SVGIG (reference sequence). The germline V and J ends were trimmed by 0 bases and 0 bases, with 5 bases remaining between them. The CDR3: CAWSVSMNTEAFF. CDR3 nucleotide sequence: TGTGCCTGGAGTGTATCGATGAACACTGAAGCTTTCTTT.

The chain combines TRBV19 with TRBJ2-3; 7 positions match TRBD1. With V trimmed by 3 bases and J by 3 bases, 6 bases remained unmatched. The length of the CDR3 is 15 residues. CDR1 and CDR2 (germline): LNHDA, SQIVND (reference sequence). The CDR3 DNA sequence: TGTGCCAGTAGTATTAGCCACAGGGGAACAGATACGCAGTATTTT. It codes for CASSISHRGTDTQYF.

This clone was counted once. The chain has TRBV6-2 or TRBV6-3 and TRBJ1-4; no reliable D call. Trimming stripped 2 bases from V and 8 bases from J, with 9 bases between. The CDR3 length is 13 residues. Germline-derived CDR1 and CDR2 are MNHEY and SVGEGT. CDR3 sequence reads: CASSYRIREKLFF. Written as DNA, the CDR3 is TGTGCCAGCAGTTACAGGATTCGGGAAAAACTGTTTTTT.

This chain joins TRBV9 and TRBJ2-7; D remains ambiguous. Germline V gene lookup returns CDR1 SGDLS and CDR2 YYNGEE. The CDR3 is made up of 16 amino acids. The V end lost 0 bases, the J end lost 1 base, and 14 bases lay between the germline ends. For the CDR3, the DNA is TGTGCCAGCAGCGTAGCCCCTGACACCCTATCCTACGAGCAGTACTTC. Amino acids: CASSVAPDTLSYEQYF.